This T cell receptor beta chain was captured in a study of CD8+ T cells in alopecia areata (dated by TCRdb to the late 2010s). General notes on the study: Treated patients were enrolled in an open-label pilot trial of oral tofacitinib at 5 to 10 mg twice daily for moderate-to-severe alopecia areata. Human TCRbeta sequencing covered scalp tissue and sorted CD4+ and CD8+ peripheral blood T cells from patchy and totalis/universalis alopecia areata patients and healthy controls. In treated patients, disease severity was measured using the SALT score, which gives the percentage of scalp surface area affected. In both human patients and the C3H/HeJ mouse model, the study applied high-throughput TCRbeta sequencing to look at T cell clonal expansion in alopecia areata. Patients stayed on tofacitinib for 6 to 18 months and then had 6 months of follow-up off drug so that delayed response and recurrence could be assessed. Biopsies were taken from tofacitinib-treated patients at baseline and at 4 and 24 weeks of treatment, and a later scalp biopsy was taken in several of the tofacitinib-treated patients. The RNA source kit depended on sample type: the PAXgene miRNA kit for fixed scalp, the miRNeasy kit for PBMCs, and the RNeasy kit for mouse skin. immunoSEQ multiplex PCR using 35 Vbeta forward primers and 13 Jbeta reverse primers was used to amplify TCRbeta CDR3 regions. Clonality in the scalp was compared among normal scalp (n=4), patchy alopecia areata scalp (n=8), and alopecia totalis/universalis scalp (n=8). Paper-wide results and their limitations: Lesional scalp, especially in alopecia totalis/universalis, showed higher clonality and more expanded CD8+ clones than normal scalp, suggesting antigenic drive. Shared TCR sequences between patients were less evident than in mice, which may be partly attributable to HLA diversity in the patient population. During tofacitinib treatment, many expanded lesional clones stuck around in both scalp and blood, and this persistence may partly explain why relapse happens after treatment is stopped. Scalp clonality and the number of expanded CD8+ clones among the top 100 scalp clones were significantly decreased by tofacitinib. Because the treated cohort was small and had just a single nonresponder, larger studies are needed to establish links between baseline CD8+ expansion and response. Resident alphabeta T cells in normal human skin are also sequenced, complicating scalp TCR repertoire analysis, unlike mouse skin dominated by gammadelta T cells.

A note on this clone: Its cognate antigen has yet to be identified. Qualities for individual bases were not recorded, and no much larger clone is one base off.

Spanning cysteine to phenylalanine, the CDR3 consists of 14 amino acids. The entry retains the CDR3 DNA only, 42 bases that are in frame from base 1. Based on the germline V gene, the CDR1 and CDR2 sequences are SQVTM and ANQGSEA. The trim is 4 bases for V and 1 base for J, with a gap of 13 bases between the germline ends. Preparation of the library involved the immunoSEQ multiplex PCR assay. For TCR sequencing, RNA was extracted from every sample and reverse transcribed into cDNA to serve as template. First-strand cDNA was synthesized using SuperScript III with a 2:1 mix of oligo-dT and random hexamers. A synthetic immune receptor repertoire was used to assess amplification bias, and residual bias was removed computationally. In the paper's pipeline: Raw reads were preprocessed for error removal, and CDR3 was defined according to IMGT conventions as running from the conserved cysteine to phenylalanine. To get clonality, Shannon entropy was normalized by log2 of the number of productive unique TCRs and the result was subtracted from 1. Scalp TCRbeta sequences were cross-referenced with sorted blood CD4 and CD8 repertoires so that the CD4 or CD8 identity of scalp clones could be inferred. TCRdb retrieved this table from immuneACCESS and kept in-frame rearrangements only. Not all clones are present; in checked studies, unresolved V genes account for under half, and no reason is known for the remainder. That table supplies the V and J calls and clone size; D and trimming were determined from the DNA. The sample table holds approximately 210,000 clones, of which roughly 66% were seen once. Together, the top ten hold over 1% of the sample.

Interpreted using the paper, the treatment or condition label stands for: oral pan-JAK inhibitor, 5-10 mg twice daily. From alopecia areata patients, peripheral blood was collected along with lesional scalp punch biopsies. PBMCs were separated by density centrifugation and stained for CD3, CD4 and CD8, after which CD4+ and CD8+ T cells were sorted on a FACSAria. The chain was built from TRBV29-1 and TRBJ1-1, with TRBD1 tentatively as D gene (5 bases match). The sequences come from CD4+ T cells sorted from blood, collected at approximately week 44, from a patient treated with tofacitinib. The clonotype was recovered from a human donor with alopecia areata. CDR3 loop: CSVVGEEENTEAFF. The DNA is TGCAGCGTTGTAGGGGAGGAGGAGAACACTGAAGCTTTCTTT.